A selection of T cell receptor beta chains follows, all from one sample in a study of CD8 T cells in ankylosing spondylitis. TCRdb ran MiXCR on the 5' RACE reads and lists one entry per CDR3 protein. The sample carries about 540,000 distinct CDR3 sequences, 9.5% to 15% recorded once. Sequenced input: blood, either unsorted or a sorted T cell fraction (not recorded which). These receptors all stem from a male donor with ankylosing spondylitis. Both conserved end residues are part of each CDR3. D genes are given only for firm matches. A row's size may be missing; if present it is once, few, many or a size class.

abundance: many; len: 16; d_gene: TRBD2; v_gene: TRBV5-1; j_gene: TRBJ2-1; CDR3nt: TGCGCCAGCAGCTCTAGGACTAGCGGGATGCACAATGAGCAGTTCTTC; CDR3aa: CASSSRTSGMHNEQFF
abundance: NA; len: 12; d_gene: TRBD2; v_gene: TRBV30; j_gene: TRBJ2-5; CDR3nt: TGTGCCTGGGGCGGGAGTGGAGAGACCCAGTACTTC; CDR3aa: CAWGGSGETQYF
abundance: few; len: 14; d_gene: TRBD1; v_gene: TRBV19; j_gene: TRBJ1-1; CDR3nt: TGTGCCAGTAGTATGCGACAGGGGAACACTGAAGCTTTCTTT; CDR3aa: CASSMRQGNTEAFF
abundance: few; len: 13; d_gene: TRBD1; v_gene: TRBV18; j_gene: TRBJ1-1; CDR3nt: TGTGCCAGCTCACCGGACAGGACCACTGAAGCTTTCTTT; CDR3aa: CASSPDRTTEAFF
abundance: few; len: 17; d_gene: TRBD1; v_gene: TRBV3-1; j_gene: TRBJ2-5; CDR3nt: TGTGCCAGCAGCCAAGGGTTCGACAGGGCTCCGCGGAGGACCCAGTACTTC; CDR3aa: CASSQGFDRAPRRTQYF
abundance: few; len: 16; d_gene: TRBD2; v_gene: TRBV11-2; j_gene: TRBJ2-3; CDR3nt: TGTGCCAGCAGCTTAGATCGACTAGCGGGCACAGATACGCAGTATTTT; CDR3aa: CASSLDRLAGTDTQYF
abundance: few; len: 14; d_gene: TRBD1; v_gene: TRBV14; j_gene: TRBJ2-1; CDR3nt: TGTGCCAGCAGCCCGGGACAGGGTTGGGATGAGCAGTTCTTC; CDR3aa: CASSPGQGWDEQFF
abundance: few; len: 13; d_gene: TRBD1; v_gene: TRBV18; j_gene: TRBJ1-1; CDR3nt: TGTGCCAGCTCCCTGGCCGGGACAGGGACTGCTTTCTTT; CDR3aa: CASSLAGTGTAFF
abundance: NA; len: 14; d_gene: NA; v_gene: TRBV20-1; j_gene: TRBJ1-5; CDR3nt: TGCAGTGCTAGAGATAGCAGGGCCGGTCAGCCCCAGCATTTT; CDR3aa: CSARDSRAGQPQHF
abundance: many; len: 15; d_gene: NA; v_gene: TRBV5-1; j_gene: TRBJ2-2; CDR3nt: TGCGCCAGCAGCTACGGGACGGGAGACACCGGGGAGCTGTTTTTT; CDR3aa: CASSYGTGDTGELFF
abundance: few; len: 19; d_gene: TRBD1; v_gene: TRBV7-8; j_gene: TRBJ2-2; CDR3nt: TGTGCCAGCAGCCCCTCGCGAGCCCTAGACAGGGCGGCCACCGGGGAGCTGTTTTTT; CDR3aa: CASSPSRALDRAATGELFF
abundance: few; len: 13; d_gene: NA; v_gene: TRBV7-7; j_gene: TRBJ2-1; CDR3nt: TGTGCCAGCAGCTTAGAAGAACAATTTGAGCAGTTCTTC; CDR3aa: CASSLEEQFEQFF
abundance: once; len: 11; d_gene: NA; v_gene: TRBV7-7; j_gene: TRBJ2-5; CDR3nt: TGTGCCAGCAGCGGGGCTTTCACCCAGTACTTC; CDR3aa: CASSGAFTQYF
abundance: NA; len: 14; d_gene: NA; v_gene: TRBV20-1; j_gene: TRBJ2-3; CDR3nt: TGCAGTGCTAGCAGGGAGACGGGCACAGATACGCAGTATTTT; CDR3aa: CSASRETGTDTQYF
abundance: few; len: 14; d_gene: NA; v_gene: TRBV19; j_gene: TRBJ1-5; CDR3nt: TGTGCCAGTAGTATGGGGGGGGCTCGTCAGCCCCAGCATTTT; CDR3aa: CASSMGGARQPQHF
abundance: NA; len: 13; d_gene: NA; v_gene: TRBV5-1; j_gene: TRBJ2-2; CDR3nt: TGCGCCAGCGGTTCACGGATCGACGGGGAGCTGTTTTTT; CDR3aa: CASGSRIDGELFF
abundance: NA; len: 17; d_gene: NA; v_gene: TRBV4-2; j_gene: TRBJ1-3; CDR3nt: TGTGCCAGCAGCCAACGATCTCGCCAGAGCTCTGGAAACACCATATATTTT; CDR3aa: CASSQRSRQSSGNTIYF
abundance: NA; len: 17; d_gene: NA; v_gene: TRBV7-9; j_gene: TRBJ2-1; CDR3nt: TGTGCCAGCAGCTCACGGCCCGACCGCCCCTCCTACAATGAGCAGTTCTTC; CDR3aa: CASSSRPDRPSYNEQFF